Listed below are T cell receptor beta chains from one sample, sequenced in a study of T cell changes during pregnancy in multiple sclerosis. Sequencing was performed with immunoSEQ multiplex PCR; in TCRdb, only in-frame clones are kept and a portion is missing. In the table there are under 65,000 clones, about 90% of which are singletons. The source was CD4+ T cells from peripheral blood mononuclear cells, collected after pregnancy. The receptor source for this set is a female donor with multiple sclerosis, enrolled in a pregnancy study. The CDR3 runs from the conserved cysteine through the conserved F or W. The order of the fields is V gene, clone size, D gene, J gene, CDR3 protein, CDR3 DNA. D genes are given only for firm matches. Size is omitted from some rows. Given values are once, few, many or a class for expanded clones.

V gene: TRBV4-2; clone size: NA; D gene: TRBD2; J gene: TRBJ2-7; CDR3 protein: CASRPSLGGSSYEQYF; CDR3 DNA: TGTGCCAGCAGGCCGTCCTTGGGGGGGAGCTCCTACGAGCAGTACTTC
V gene: TRBV18; clone size: NA; D gene: NA; J gene: TRBJ2-2; CDR3 protein: CASSRGQNTGELFF; CDR3 DNA: TGTGCCAGCTCACGGGGACAGAACACCGGGGAGCTGTTTTTT
V gene: TRBV29-1; clone size: once; D gene: NA; J gene: TRBJ1-4; CDR3 protein: CSVEKAGSHEKLFF; CDR3 DNA: TGCAGCGTTGAAAAGGCGGGCAGCCATGAAAAACTGTTTTTT
V gene: TRBV6-1; clone size: NA; D gene: NA; J gene: TRBJ1-5; CDR3 protein: CASSAAGRGRPQHF; CDR3 DNA: TGTGCCAGCAGCGCGGCGGGGCGAGGGCGGCCCCAGCATTTT
V gene: TRBV19; clone size: NA; D gene: NA; J gene: TRBJ2-3; CDR3 protein: CATETTLTDTQYF; CDR3 DNA: TGTGCCACCGAAACGACTCTGACAGATACGCAGTATTTT
V gene: TRBV19; clone size: NA; D gene: NA; J gene: TRBJ2-7; CDR3 protein: CASSQSFDRYEQYF; CDR3 DNA: TGTGCCAGCTCCCAATCCTTCGACAGGTACGAGCAGTACTTC
V gene: TRBV30; clone size: NA; D gene: NA; J gene: TRBJ2-3; CDR3 protein: CAWSVGQGRADTQYF; CDR3 DNA: TGTGCCTGGAGTGTAGGGCAGGGGAGGGCAGATACGCAGTATTTT
V gene: TRBV7-8; clone size: NA; D gene: NA; J gene: TRBJ1-5; CDR3 protein: CASSLGGQPQHF; CDR3 DNA: TGTGCCAGCAGCTTAGGAGGTCAGCCCCAGCATTTT
V gene: TRBV4-1; clone size: NA; D gene: TRBD2; J gene: TRBJ2-1; CDR3 protein: CASSQASGGAANEQFF; CDR3 DNA: TGCGCCAGCAGCCAAGCCAGCGGGGGTGCTGCTAATGAGCAGTTCTTC
V gene: TRBV7-9; clone size: NA; D gene: NA; J gene: TRBJ1-1; CDR3 protein: CASSSGGPLNTEAFF; CDR3 DNA: TGTGCCAGCAGCTCGGGAGGGCCGTTGAACACTGAAGCTTTCTTT
V gene: TRBV7-6; clone size: NA; D gene: TRBD1; J gene: TRBJ1-1; CDR3 protein: CASSSYQGGPEAFF; CDR3 DNA: TGTGCCAGCAGCTCCTATCAGGGGGGCCCTGAAGCTTTCTTT
V gene: TRBV19; clone size: NA; D gene: NA; J gene: TRBJ1-2; CDR3 protein: CASSIVPGPDYTF; CDR3 DNA: TGTGCCAGTAGTATAGTACCAGGGCCAGACTACACCTTC
V gene: TRBV29-1; clone size: once; D gene: NA; J gene: TRBJ1-1; CDR3 protein: CSVVEVTEAFF; CDR3 DNA: TGCAGCGTTGTGGAGGTGACTGAAGCTTTCTTT
V gene: TRBV4-1; clone size: NA; D gene: TRBD2; J gene: TRBJ2-7; CDR3 protein: CASSQRALGGDSYEQYF; CDR3 DNA: TGCGCCAGCAGCCAGAGGGCGCTGGGGGGGGACTCCTACGAGCAGTACTTC
V gene: TRBV5-1; clone size: NA; D gene: TRBD2; J gene: TRBJ2-3; CDR3 protein: CASSASGTSSYF; CDR3 DNA: TGCGCCAGCAGCGCCTCCGGGACTAGTTCGTATTTT
V gene: TRBV6-5; clone size: once; D gene: NA; J gene: TRBJ1-1; CDR3 protein: CASSYSHSTAEAFF; CDR3 DNA: TGTGCCAGCAGTTACTCACACTCAACAGCCGAAGCTTTCTTT
V gene: TRBV4-2; clone size: NA; D gene: NA; J gene: TRBJ2-1; CDR3 protein: CASSQREAGEQFF; CDR3 DNA: TGTGCCAGCAGCCAAAGGGAGGCCGGTGAGCAGTTCTTC
V gene: TRBV6-1; clone size: NA; D gene: NA; J gene: TRBJ1-2; CDR3 protein: CASSTGQAFYYTF; CDR3 DNA: TGTGCCAGCAGCACAGGACAAGCATTTTACTACACCTTC
V gene: TRBV4-2; clone size: NA; D gene: NA; J gene: TRBJ1-2; CDR3 protein: CASSQVSYGYTF; CDR3 DNA: TGTGCCAGCAGCCAAGTCTCCTATGGCTACACCTTC
V gene: TRBV7-7; clone size: NA; D gene: NA; J gene: TRBJ2-1; CDR3 protein: CASSLAMDGGDEQFF; CDR3 DNA: TGTGCTAGCAGCTTAGCTATGGACGGGGGAGATGAGCAGTTCTTC
V gene: TRBV19; clone size: NA; D gene: TRBD1; J gene: TRBJ2-3; CDR3 protein: CASTPGQGTFDTQYF; CDR3 DNA: TGTGCCAGTACCCCGGGACAGGGGACGTTCGATACGCAGTATTTT
V gene: TRBV4-1; clone size: NA; D gene: TRBD2; J gene: TRBJ2-1; CDR3 protein: CASSPVLRAGYNEQFF; CDR3 DNA: TGCGCCAGCAGCCCCGTGCTACGAGCGGGGTACAATGAGCAGTTCTTC
V gene: TRBV5-1; clone size: NA; D gene: TRBD2; J gene: TRBJ2-1; CDR3 protein: CASSDPGTSGGSSYNEQFF; CDR3 DNA: TGCGCCAGCAGCGACCCCGGGACTAGCGGGGGTAGCTCCTACAATGAGCAGTTCTTC
V gene: TRBV19; clone size: NA; D gene: TRBD2; J gene: TRBJ2-5; CDR3 protein: CASNPGLPLQETQYF; CDR3 DNA: TGTGCCAGTAATCCGGGACTACCTCTCCAAGAGACCCAGTACTTC
V gene: TRBV4-3; clone size: NA; D gene: NA; J gene: TRBJ1-1; CDR3 protein: CASSHRNTEAFF; CDR3 DNA: TGCGCCAGCAGCCACCGGAACACTGAAGCTTTCTTT
V gene: TRBV10-1; clone size: NA; D gene: NA; J gene: TRBJ2-7; CDR3 protein: CASRAGPTSYEQYF; CDR3 DNA: TGCGCCAGCAGGGCGGGCCCTACCTCCTACGAGCAGTACTTC
V gene: TRBV9; clone size: once; D gene: TRBD2; J gene: TRBJ2-2; CDR3 protein: CASTSGGGRDTGELFF; CDR3 DNA: TGTGCCAGCACCTCAGGCGGGGGGCGCGACACCGGGGAGCTGTTTTTT
V gene: TRBV4-1; clone size: NA; D gene: NA; J gene: TRBJ2-5; CDR3 protein: CASSQAVRREETQYF; CDR3 DNA: TGCGCCAGCAGCCAAGCGGTCCGGCGGGAAGAGACCCAGTACTTC
V gene: TRBV10-3; clone size: NA; D gene: TRBD1; J gene: TRBJ1-2; CDR3 protein: CAIRPGQGAIDYGYTF; CDR3 DNA: TGTGCCATCCGTCCGGGACAGGGGGCCATCGACTATGGCTACACCTTC